This entry is about one T cell receptor (beta chain). This clonotype was picked up a small number of times. Its antigen remains undetermined. It has no much larger one-base neighbor in the sample; base qualities were not kept. The data are from a study of T cells after yellow fever vaccination (dated by TCRdb to the late 2010s). Turning to the overall study: The SMART-Seq v4 Ultra Low Input RNA kit was used to prepare libraries from fractions with low cell numbers. Blood was drawn at multiple timepoints before and after primary and secondary immunization, with bulk PBMC replicates and cell subsets isolated. To follow T-cell clones before and after primary and booster YFV17D yellow fever vaccination, bulk TCR alpha and beta repertoires were sequenced over time. Two healthy male donors, one aged 18 to 30 and one aged 30 to 40 years, were included in the cohort.

The sample's treatment or condition label, in plain terms: live attenuated yellow fever vaccine strain. At each blood-draw timepoint, two biological replicates of bulk PBMCs were collected. PBMCs were isolated from peripheral blood using a standard Ficoll-Paque protocol. TriZol was used to extract RNA from bulk PBMCs, CD4 and CD8 fractions, and dextramer-positive and dextramer-negative fractions. Trimming removed 3 bases from V and 2 bases from J; the gene matches leave 9 bases unexplained. CDR1 and CDR2 are read off the germline V gene (reference sequence) as DFQATT and SNEGSKA. The CDR3 runs 15 residues from the cysteine to the phenylalanine. Only the CDR3 region is kept as DNA, spanning 45 bases read in frame from base 1. Findings and caveats that apply to the study as a whole: Most clones expanded after primary vaccination (around 97% of CD4 and 88% of CD8) were re-detected after the booster, suggesting that broad memory maintenance occurred. Compared with the primary T-cell response, the secondary T-cell response was faster but weaker, reaching its peak on day 5 rather than on day 15. The study included only two donors, which limits how far the findings can be generalized. A small fraction of clonotypes appeared in both the CD4 and CD8 compartments, likely as a result of convergent recombination. Computational filtering was needed because FACS-sorted repertoires could contain abundant contaminating clonotypes from the bulk population.

Instrument used: Illumina NovaSeq 6000. TCR cDNA was synthesized by 5'RACE template switching, through which a universal primer site and unique molecular identifiers were introduced. cDNA synthesis was primed from both the TCR alpha and TCR beta constant segments. Library amplification used two PCR steps, and the second PCR step added sample barcodes and sequencing adapters. Sequencing of libraries was done on Illumina HiSeq 2500 (2x100 bp) or NovaSeq (2x150 bp). On the authors' methods: MIGEC handled demultiplexing of reads and collapsing into UMI consensus sequences, while MiXCR performed V(D)J alignment. Clonotypes responding to the vaccine were identified with edgeR on replicate PBMC samples, with the criteria of FDR below 0.01 and a log2 fold change above 5 up to day 15. Each bulk clonotype received a CD4 or CD8 identity based on whether the sequenced CD4 or CD8 repertoire contained that clonotype at higher abundance. The public reads were quality trimmed at Q25 with fastp and then assembled into clones with MiXCR by TCRdb, keeping productive beta chains. A single entry per CDR3 protein holds the most common genes and DNA from its merged rows. These V and J calls rely on TCRdb rather than the paper's analysis. Across this sample there are a few hundred thousand distinct CDR3 sequences, with 3.6% seen only once. The biggest ten clones account for about 25% of the sample.

The sample in question was PBMCs, obtained on the day of the yellow fever booster vaccination. The chain is made from TRBV20-1 and TRBJ2-5, with 7 bases aligning to TRBD1. The receptor was derived from a man aged 18 to 29 who received the YFV17D yellow fever vaccine. The nucleotides read TGCAGTGCTAGTGGTCCTCCGGGACAGCAAGAGACCCAGTACTTC. It translates as CSASGPPGQQETQYF.